One sample yielded the 5 T cell receptor beta chains listed below, sequenced in a study of cytomegalovirus exposure and HLA in healthy donors. 13 Jbeta primers and 60 Vbeta primers were used for the PCR. The data were produced by immunoSEQ multiplex PCR, yet TCRdb's version contains in-frame clones alone and is incomplete. The table has 180,000 or so clones, 80% to 90% seen once; the top ten hold roughly 9.3%. Sequenced input: PBMCs. These receptors were obtained from a man aged 18 to 30 in good health and CMV-seropositive.

The CDR3 DNA reads as TGTGCCAGCAGTTACTCGATTCGGGAGTACGAGCAGTACTTC. Its translation: CASSYSIREYEQYF. This chain connects TRBV6-5 to TRBJ2-7; D may be TRBD2 (6 bases). V dropped 0 bases and J dropped 4 bases, with 10 bases sitting between them. Germline V gives CDR1 MNHEY, CDR2 SVGAGI. There are 14 residues in the CDR3.

This rearrangement joins TRBV5-1 to TRBJ1-1; TRBD1 matches at 7 bases. Trimming removed 4 bases from V and 4 bases from J; junction bases left unmatched: 7. CDR1 and CDR2 (germline): SGHRS, YFSETQ. CDR3 length: 14 residues. DNA of the CDR3: TGCGCCAGCAGCGTGACAGGGTCTCCCACTGAAGCTTTCTTT. The encoded protein is CASSVTGSPTEAFF.

This rearrangement joins TRBV4-2 to TRBJ2-1, with D unresolved. The V end lost 1 base, the J end lost 12 bases, and 13 bases lay between the germline ends. The CDR3 runs to 13 residues. In germline, CDR1 is LGHNA, CDR2 YNFKEQ. CDR3 DNA: TGTGCCAGCAGCCAAGGCCCCACAGAAATGCAGTTCTTC. Protein product: CASSQGPTEMQFF.

V gene TRBV5-1 combines with J gene TRBJ1-2, with 10 bases lining up with TRBD1. The CDR3 is 18 residues long. The V and J ends lost 4 bases and 7 bases, in that order; junction bases with no gene match: 19. Germline V gives CDR1 SGHRS, CDR2 YFSETQ. The DNA of the CDR3 is TGCGCCAGCAGCCCCAGCCGGGACAGGGGTGGCCCGGCCTTTGGCTACACCTTC. Encoded protein: CASSPSRDRGGPAFGYTF.

The chain links TRBV4-1 to TRBJ1-1; no firm D call. This CDR3 spans 15 amino acids. CDR1 and CDR2 (germline): MGHRA, YSYEKL. Trimming removed 0 bases at V and 7 bases at J, with 15 bases between. The CDR3 protein is CASSQDPLGVGEAFF. The CDR3 coding sequence is TGCGCCAGCAGCCAAGACCCACTAGGTGTGGGTGAAGCTTTCTTT.